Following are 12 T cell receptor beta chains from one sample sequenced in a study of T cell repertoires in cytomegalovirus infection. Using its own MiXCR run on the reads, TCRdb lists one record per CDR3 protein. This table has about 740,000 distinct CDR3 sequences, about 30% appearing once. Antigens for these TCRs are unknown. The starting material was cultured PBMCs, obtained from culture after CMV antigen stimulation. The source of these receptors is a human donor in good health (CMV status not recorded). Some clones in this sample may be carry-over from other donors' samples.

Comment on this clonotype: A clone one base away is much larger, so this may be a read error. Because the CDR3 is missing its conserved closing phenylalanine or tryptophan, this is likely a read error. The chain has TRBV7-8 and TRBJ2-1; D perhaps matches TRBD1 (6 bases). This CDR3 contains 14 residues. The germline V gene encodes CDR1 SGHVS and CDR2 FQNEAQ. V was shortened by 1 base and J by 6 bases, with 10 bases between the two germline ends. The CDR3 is CASSLGTAINEQFL. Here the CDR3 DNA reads TGTGCCAGCAGCTTAGGGACAGCCATCAATGAGCAGTTCTTA.

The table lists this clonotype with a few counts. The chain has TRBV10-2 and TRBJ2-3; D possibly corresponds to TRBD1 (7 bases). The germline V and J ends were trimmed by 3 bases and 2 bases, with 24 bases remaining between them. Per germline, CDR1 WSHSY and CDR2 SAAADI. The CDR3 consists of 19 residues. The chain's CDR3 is CASSDSRGDRDLITDTQYF. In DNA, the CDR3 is TGCGCCAGCAGTGACTCCAGGGGGGACCGGGACTTAATCACAGATACGCAGTATTTT.

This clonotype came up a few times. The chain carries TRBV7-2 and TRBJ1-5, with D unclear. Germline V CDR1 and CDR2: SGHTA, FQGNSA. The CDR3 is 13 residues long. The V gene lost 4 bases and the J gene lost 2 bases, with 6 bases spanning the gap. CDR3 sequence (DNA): TGTGCCAGCAGCTCCCAGCGCAATCAGCCCCAGCATTTT. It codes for CASSSQRNQPQHF.

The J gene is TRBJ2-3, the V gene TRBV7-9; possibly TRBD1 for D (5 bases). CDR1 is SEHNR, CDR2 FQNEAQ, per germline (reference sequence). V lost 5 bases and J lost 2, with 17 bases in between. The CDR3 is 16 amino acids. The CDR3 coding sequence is TGTGCCAGCAGCCCTCGCCAAGGGGCCCCCACAGATACGCAGTATTTT. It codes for CASSPRQGAPTDTQYF.

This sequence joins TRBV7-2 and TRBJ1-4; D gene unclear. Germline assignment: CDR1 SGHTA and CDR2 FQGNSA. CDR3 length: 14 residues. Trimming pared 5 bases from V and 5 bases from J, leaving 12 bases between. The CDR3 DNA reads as TGTGCCAGCAGCCGTCCTGGTGAAAATGAAAAACTGTTTTTT. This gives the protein CASSRPGENEKLFF.

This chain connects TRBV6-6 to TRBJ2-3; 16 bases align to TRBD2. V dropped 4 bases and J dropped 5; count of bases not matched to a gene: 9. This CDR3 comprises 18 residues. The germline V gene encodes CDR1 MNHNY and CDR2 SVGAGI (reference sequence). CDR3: CASSLHLGLAGGQDTQYF. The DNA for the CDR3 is TGTGCCAGCAGTTTACACCTGGGACTAGCGGGGGGGCAAGATACGCAGTATTTT.

CDR3 loop: CASSLGYDYISGNEQFF. The CDR3 coding sequence is TGTGCCAGCAGCTTGGGTTACGATTACATTTCGGGTAATGAGCAGTTCTTC. The chain joins TRBV5-6 to TRBJ2-1; D not certain. Deletions cut 0 bases from V and 7 bases from J, with 20 bases between. Germline V lookup: CDR1 SGHDT, CDR2 YYEEEE. CDR3 length: 17 amino acids.

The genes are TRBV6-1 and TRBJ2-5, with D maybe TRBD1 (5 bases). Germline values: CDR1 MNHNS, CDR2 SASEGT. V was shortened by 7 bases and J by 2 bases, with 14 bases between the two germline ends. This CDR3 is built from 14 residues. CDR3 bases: TGTGCCAGCACTAAAGGGGCTAGTCAAGAGACCCAGTACTTC. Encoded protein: CASTKGASQETQYF.

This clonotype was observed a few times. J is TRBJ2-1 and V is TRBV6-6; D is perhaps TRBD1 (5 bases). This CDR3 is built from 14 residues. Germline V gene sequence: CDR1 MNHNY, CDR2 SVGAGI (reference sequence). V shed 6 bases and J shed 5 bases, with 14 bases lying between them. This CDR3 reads CASSGHIQNNEQFF. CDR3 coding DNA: TGTGCCAGCAGCGGACATATCCAAAACAATGAGCAGTTCTTC.

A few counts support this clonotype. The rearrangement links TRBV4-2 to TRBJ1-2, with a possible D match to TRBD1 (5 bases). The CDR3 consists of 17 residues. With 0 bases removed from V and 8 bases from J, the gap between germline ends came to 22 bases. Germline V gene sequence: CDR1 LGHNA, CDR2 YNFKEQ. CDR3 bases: TGTGCCAGCAGCCAAGAAGCGTTGGGCAGGGACGAAGGAGGCTACACCTTC. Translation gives CASSQEALGRDEGGYTF.

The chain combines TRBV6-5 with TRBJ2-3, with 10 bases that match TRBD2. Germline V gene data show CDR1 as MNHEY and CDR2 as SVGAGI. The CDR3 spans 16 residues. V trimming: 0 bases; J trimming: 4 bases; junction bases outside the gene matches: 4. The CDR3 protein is CASSYSGSGGADTQYF. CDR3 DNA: TGTGCCAGCAGTTACTCCGGCAGCGGGGGGGCAGATACGCAGTATTTT.

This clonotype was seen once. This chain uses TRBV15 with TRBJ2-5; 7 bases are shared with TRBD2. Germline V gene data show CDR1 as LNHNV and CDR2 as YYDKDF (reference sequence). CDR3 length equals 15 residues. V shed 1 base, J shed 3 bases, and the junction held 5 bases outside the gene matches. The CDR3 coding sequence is TGTGCCACCAGCAGAGTCGGGGACTATAAAGAGACCCAGTACTTC. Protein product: CATSRVGDYKETQYF.